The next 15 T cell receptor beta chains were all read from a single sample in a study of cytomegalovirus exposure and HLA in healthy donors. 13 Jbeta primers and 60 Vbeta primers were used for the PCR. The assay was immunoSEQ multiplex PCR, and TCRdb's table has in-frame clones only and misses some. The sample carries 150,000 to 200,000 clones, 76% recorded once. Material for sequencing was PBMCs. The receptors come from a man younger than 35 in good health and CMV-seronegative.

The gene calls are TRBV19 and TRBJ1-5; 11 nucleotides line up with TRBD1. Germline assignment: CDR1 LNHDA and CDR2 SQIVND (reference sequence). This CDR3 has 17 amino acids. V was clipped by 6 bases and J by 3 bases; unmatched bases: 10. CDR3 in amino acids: CASRKSGQGAINQPQHF. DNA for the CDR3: TGTGCCAGTAGAAAATCCGGACAGGGGGCTATCAATCAGCCCCAGCATTTT.

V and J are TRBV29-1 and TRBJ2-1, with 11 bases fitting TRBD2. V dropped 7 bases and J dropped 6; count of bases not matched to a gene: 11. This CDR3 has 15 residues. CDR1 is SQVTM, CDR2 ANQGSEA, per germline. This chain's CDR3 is CSGTWGLAVINEQFF. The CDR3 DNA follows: TGCAGCGGAACATGGGGACTAGCGGTAATCAATGAGCAGTTCTTC.

The CDR3 nucleotides are TGTGCCAGCAGCCTCGAGACAGCCAATAATGAAAAACTGTTTTTT. Translation: CASSLETANNEKLFF. The J gene is TRBJ1-4, the V gene TRBV2; D is possibly TRBD1 (5 bases). The germline V gene has CDR1 SNHLY and CDR2 FYNNEI. The CDR3 has 15 residues. Trimming cost V 6 bases and J 4 bases, with 15 bases left between them. The complete variable domain, with remaining parts taken from reference TRBV2 and TRBJ1-4, reads EPEVTQTPSHQVTQMGQEVILRCVPISNHLYFYWYRQILGQKVEFLVSFYNNEISEKSEIFDDQFSVERPDGSNFTLKIRSTKLEDSAMYFCASSLETANNEKLFFGSGTQLSVL.

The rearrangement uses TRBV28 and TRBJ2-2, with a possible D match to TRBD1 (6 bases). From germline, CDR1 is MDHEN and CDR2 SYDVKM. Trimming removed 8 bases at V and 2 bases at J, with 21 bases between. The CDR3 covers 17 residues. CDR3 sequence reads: CASERTLRGPNTGELFF. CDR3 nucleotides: TGTGCCAGCGAACGGACCCTCAGGGGCCCTAACACCGGGGAGCTGTTTTTT.

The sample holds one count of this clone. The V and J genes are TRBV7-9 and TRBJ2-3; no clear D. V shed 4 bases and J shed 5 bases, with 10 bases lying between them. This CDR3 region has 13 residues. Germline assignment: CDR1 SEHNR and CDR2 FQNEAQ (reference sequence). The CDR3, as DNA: TGTGCCAGCAGCTCCTCACCGGGAGATACGCAGTATTTT. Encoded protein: CASSSSPGDTQYF. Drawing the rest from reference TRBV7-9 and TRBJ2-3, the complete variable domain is DTGVSQNPRHKITKRGQNVTFRCDPISEHNRLYWYRQTLGQGPEFLTYFQNEAQLEKSRLLSDRFSAERPKGSFSTLEIQRTEQGDSAMYLCASSSSPGDTQYFGPGTRLTVL.

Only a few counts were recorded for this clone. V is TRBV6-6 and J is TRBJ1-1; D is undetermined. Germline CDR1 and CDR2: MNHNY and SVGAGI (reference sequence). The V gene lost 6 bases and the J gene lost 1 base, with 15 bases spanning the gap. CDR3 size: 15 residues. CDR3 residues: CASRPGSLGNTEAFF. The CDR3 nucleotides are TGTGCCAGCAGGCCGGGGTCTTTGGGGAACACTGAAGCTTTCTTT.

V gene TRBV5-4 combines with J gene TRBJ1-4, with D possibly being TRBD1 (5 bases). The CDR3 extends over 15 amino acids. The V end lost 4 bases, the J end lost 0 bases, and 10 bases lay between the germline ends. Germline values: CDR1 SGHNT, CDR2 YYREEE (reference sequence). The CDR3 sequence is CASSADSTTNEKLFF. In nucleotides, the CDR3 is TGTGCCAGCAGCGCCGACAGCACAACTAATGAAAAACTGTTTTTT.

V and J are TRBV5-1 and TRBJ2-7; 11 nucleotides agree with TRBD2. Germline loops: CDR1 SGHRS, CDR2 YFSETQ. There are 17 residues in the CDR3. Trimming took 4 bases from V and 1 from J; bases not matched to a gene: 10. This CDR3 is CASSLRGSGGASYEQYF. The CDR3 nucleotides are TGCGCCAGCAGCCTACGGGGTAGCGGGGGGGCTTCCTACGAGCAGTACTTC.

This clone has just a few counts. The CDR3: CASSERGWVDGYTF. CDR3 sequence (DNA): TGTGCCAGCAGTGAAAGGGGCTGGGTGGACGGCTACACCTTC. The rearrangement joins TRBV2 to TRBJ1-2; maybe TRBD1 (5 bases). Germline CDR1 is SNHLY and CDR2 is FYNNEI. V was pared by 2 bases and J by 8 bases, with 15 bases between. The CDR3 sequence is 14 residues long.

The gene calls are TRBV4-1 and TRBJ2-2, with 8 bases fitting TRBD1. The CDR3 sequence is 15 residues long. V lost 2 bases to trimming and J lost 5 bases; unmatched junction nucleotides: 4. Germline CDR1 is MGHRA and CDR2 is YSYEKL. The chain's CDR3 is CASSQTGGWTGELFF. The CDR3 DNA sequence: TGCGCCAGCAGCCAAACAGGGGGTTGGACCGGGGAGCTGTTTTTT.

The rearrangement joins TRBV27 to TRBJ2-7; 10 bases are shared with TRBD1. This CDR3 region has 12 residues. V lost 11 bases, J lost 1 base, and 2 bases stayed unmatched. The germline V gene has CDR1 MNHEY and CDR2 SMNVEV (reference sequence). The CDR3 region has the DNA TGTGCCGGGACAGGGGTTTCCTACGAGCAGTACTTC. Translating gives CAGTGVSYEQYF.

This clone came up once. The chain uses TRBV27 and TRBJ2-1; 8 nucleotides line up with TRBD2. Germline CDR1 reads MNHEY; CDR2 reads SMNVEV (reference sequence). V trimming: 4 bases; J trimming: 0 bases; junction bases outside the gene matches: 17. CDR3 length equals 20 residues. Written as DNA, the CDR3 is TGTGCCAGCAGTTCCCTTAGCGGGGCGAGAACCCGGAGCTCCTACAATGAGCAGTTCTTC. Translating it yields CASSSLSGARTRSSYNEQFF.

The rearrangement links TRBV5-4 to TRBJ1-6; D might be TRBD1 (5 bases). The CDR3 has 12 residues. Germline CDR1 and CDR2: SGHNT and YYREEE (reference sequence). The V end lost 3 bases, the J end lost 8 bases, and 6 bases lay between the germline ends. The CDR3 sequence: CASSSGHSPLHF. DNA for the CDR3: TGTGCCAGCAGCTCAGGGCATTCACCCCTCCACTTT.

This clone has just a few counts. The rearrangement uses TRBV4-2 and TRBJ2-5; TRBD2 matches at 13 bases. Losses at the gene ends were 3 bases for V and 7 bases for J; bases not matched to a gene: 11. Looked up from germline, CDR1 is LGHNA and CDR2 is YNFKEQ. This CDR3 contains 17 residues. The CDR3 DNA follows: TGTGCCAGCAGCCAGGAGGCCGGACTAGCGGGGGCGGGGACCCAGTACTTC. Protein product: CASSQEAGLAGAGTQYF.

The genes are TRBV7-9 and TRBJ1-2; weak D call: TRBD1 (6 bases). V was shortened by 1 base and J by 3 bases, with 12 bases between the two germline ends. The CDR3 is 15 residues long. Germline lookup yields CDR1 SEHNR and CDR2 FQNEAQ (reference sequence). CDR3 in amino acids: CASSLGGGADYGYTF. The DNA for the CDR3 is TGTGCCAGCAGCTTAGGTGGGGGCGCGGACTATGGCTACACCTTC.